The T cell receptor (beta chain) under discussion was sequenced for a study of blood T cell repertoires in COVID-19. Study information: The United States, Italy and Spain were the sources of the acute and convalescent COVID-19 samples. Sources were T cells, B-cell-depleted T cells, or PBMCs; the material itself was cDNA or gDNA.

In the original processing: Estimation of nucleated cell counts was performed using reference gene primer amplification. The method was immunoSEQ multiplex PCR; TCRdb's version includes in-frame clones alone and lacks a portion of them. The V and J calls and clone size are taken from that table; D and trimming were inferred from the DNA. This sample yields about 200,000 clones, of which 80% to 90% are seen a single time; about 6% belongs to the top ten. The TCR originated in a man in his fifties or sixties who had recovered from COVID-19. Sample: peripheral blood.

The CDR3 DNA follows: TGCGCCAGCAGTGAGGGGGTGGGCACTGAAGCTTTCTTT. Its protein is CASSEGVGTEAFF. V is TRBV5-1 and J is TRBJ1-1, with TRBD1 as a possible D gene (6 bases). V lost 5 bases and J lost 4, with 12 bases in between. This CDR3 comprises 13 residues. The germline CDR1 and CDR2 sequences are SGHRS and YFSETQ. The full variable domain, with the rest looked up from reference TRBV5-1 and TRBJ1-1, is KAGVTQTPRYLIKTRGQQVTLSCSPISGHRSVSWYQQTPGQGLQFLFEYFSETQRNKGNFPGRFSGRQFSNSRSEMNVSTLELGDSALYLCASSEGVGTEAFFGQGTRLTVV.